What follows describes a single T cell receptor beta chain. This clonotype was recorded many times. Its antigen is not yet known. One base away there is no much larger clone; base qualities are not given. The data originate from a study of molecular identifiers for immune sequencing clone quantification (dated by TCRdb to 2016 to 2018). About the study as a whole: In a replicate experiment, RNA from around 18,000 or 91,000 naive CD8 T cells was split into five aliquots, four of which were sequenced. The study was a methods study using CD8 T cells to benchmark molecular-identifier clustering-based TCR repertoire sequencing (MIDCIRS) and TCR RNA copy counting.

V sheds 4 bases and J sheds 3 bases, leaving 19 bases between their ends. The CDR1 and CDR2 encoded by the germline V gene are LGHNA and YSLEER. The CDR3 covers 17 residues, taking in both the cysteine and the phenylalanine. The retained sequence is limited to the CDR3, 51 bases, with the frame set at the first base. Libraries of naive CD8 T cells were built from anywhere between about 17,000 and 1,000,000 sorted cells, with 10%, 30% or 50% of the purified RNA used. Naive CD8 T cells, defined as CD8+CD4-CCR7+CD45RA+, were FACS-sorted into RLT Plus buffer on a BD FACSAria II. Detection sensitivity was tested by spiking Jurkat RNA equal to some 11 TCR copies' worth into samples containing roughly 18,000-1,000,000 naive CD8 T cells. Enrichment of CD8 T cells was performed with RosetteSep CD8+ T Cell Enrichment Cocktail and Ficoll-Paque, after which ACK red cell lysis was carried out. The library relied on PCR. The instrument given in TCRdb is NextSeq 500. Bulk TCR libraries were generated as previously described, with the TCR primers listed in Table S5 used. Purification of total RNA was performed with the Qiagen AllPrep DNA/RNA kit. Before any analysis, reads coming from multiple sequencing runs of the same library were combined into one pool. The original pipeline was this. Only reads with exact TCR constant sequence were kept, trimmed to 150 nt, and grouped by their 12-nt molecular barcodes. Reads in each barcode group were sub-clustered using a 15% Levenshtein threshold, and a quality-weighted consensus sequence was built for each RNA molecule. Non-functional sequences were excluded, and lower-count sequences lying one edit away from another sequence were also excluded. Based on fitting two negative binomial distributions, any barcode sub-cluster with under 20% of the maximum read count was discarded. TCRdb took the public reads, trimmed them with fastp at Q25, ran MiXCR for clone calling and kept in-frame beta chains. Rows are unified per CDR3 protein, each entry keeping the most common DNA and genes. TCRdb, not the authors, supplied the V and J calls. Present in this sample are around 470,000 distinct CDR3 sequences, about 26% of which were seen just once. The ten largest clones add up to around 0.79% of the sample.

What the research found in general, with its limitations: Modeling indicated 2.5 to 3 TCR RNA copies recovered per cell, compared with around 11 by digital PCR, which implies a capture efficiency of 25% to 35%. A single cell's worth of spiked-in Jurkat TCR RNA was reported detectable even among around 1 million naive CD8 T cells. When barcode sub-clustering was not used, chimeric consensus sequences inflated TCR diversity, with chimeras reaching as high as 47%. Identical TCR molecules sharing a barcode could cause highly expanded clone sizes to be underestimated. Naive libraries contained spiked-in Jurkat TCR RNA (more than 9 copies' worth), which is not part of the donor repertoire. In CMV-specific effector cells, over 98% of molecules were held by clones above 20 RNA copies, whereas under 1% of molecules were held by such clones in naive cells.

The chain is made from TRBV4-3 and TRBJ2-1; the D gene is perhaps TRBD2, from 6 matching bases. This sequence originates from a human donor in good health. Some libraries in this study had Jurkat cell RNA spiked in. Material: naive CD8+ T cells from blood, with Jurkat cell RNA spiked in. The cell subset or site label of this sample denotes: FACS-sorted CD8+CD4-CCR7+CD45RA+ naive T cells. DNA sequence: TGCGCCAGCAGCCCGGGACTTACGACTCGATACTACAATGAGCAGTTCTTC. The resulting protein is CASSPGLTTRYYNEQFF.